These T cell receptor beta chains were read from a single sample in a study of OX40 agonist ivuxolimab in advanced cancers. The repertoire was sequenced with immunoSEQ multiplex PCR; TCRdb's copy has only in-frame clones and lacks some. The sample shows 95,000 to 120,000 clones, 91% of them seen only once. Source: CD4+ or CD8+ T cells sorted from blood, taken in a trial of the OX40 agonist ivuxolimab. These receptor sequences come from an adult with an advanced solid tumor such as melanoma, head and neck, liver or kidney cancer. The CDR3 runs from the conserved cysteine through the conserved F or W. Each record gives: D gene, J gene, V gene, clone size, CDR3 protein, CDR3 DNA. The D gene is left open where the match is weak. Where a row states a size, it is once, few, many or the class of an expanded clone; other rows omit it.

D gene: TRBD1; J gene: TRBJ1-6; V gene: TRBV10-3; clone size: few; CDR3 protein: CAIKDRGDSPLHF; CDR3 DNA: TGTGCCATCAAGGACAGGGGGGATTCACCCCTCCACTTT
D gene: TRBD1; J gene: TRBJ1-2; V gene: TRBV6-1; clone size: .; CDR3 protein: CASEDRGNYGYTF; CDR3 DNA: TGTGCCAGCGAGGACAGGGGCAACTATGGCTACACCTTC
D gene: .; J gene: TRBJ1-5; V gene: TRBV30; clone size: .; CDR3 protein: CAWTARDNQPQHF; CDR3 DNA: TGTGCCTGGACCGCTAGGGACAATCAGCCCCAGCATTTT
D gene: TRBD1; J gene: TRBJ1-5; V gene: TRBV19; clone size: .; CDR3 protein: CASSSRRGTGGNQPQHF; CDR3 DNA: TGTGCCAGTAGTTCCCGTCGAGGGACAGGGGGCAATCAGCCCCAGCATTTT
D gene: .; J gene: TRBJ2-7; V gene: TRBV6-6; clone size: .; CDR3 protein: CASNSGPLVRYYEQYF; CDR3 DNA: TGTGCCAGCAACTCCGGACCCCTCGTGAGGTACTACGAGCAGTACTTC
D gene: .; J gene: TRBJ2-7; V gene: TRBV7-6; clone size: once; CDR3 protein: CASSFGETYEQYF; CDR3 DNA: TGTGCCAGCAGCTTCGGAGAAACCTACGAGCAGTACTTC
D gene: TRBD2; J gene: TRBJ2-3; V gene: TRBV10-1; clone size: .; CDR3 protein: CASSEGSGGPTDTQYF; CDR3 DNA: TGCGCCAGCAGTGAAGGTAGCGGGGGACCCACAGATACGCAGTATTTT
D gene: .; J gene: TRBJ2-3; V gene: TRBV11-1; clone size: .; CDR3 protein: CASARSDTQYF; CDR3 DNA: TGTGCCAGCGCGCGGTCAGATACGCAGTATTTT
D gene: TRBD1; J gene: TRBJ1-2; V gene: TRBV6-1; clone size: many; CDR3 protein: CASSTGGAGEGYTF; CDR3 DNA: TGTGCCAGCAGTACAGGGGGCGCGGGTGAAGGCTACACCTTC
D gene: .; J gene: TRBJ1-5; V gene: TRBV2; clone size: once; CDR3 protein: CASSVGGTSNQPQHF; CDR3 DNA: TGTGCCAGCAGTGTGGGGGGGACTAGCAATCAGCCCCAGCATTTT
D gene: TRBD1; J gene: TRBJ1-2; V gene: TRBV5-1; clone size: .; CDR3 protein: CASSSGTGEDSGGYTF; CDR3 DNA: TGCGCCAGCAGCTCGGGGACAGGGGAGGACTCTGGAGGCTACACCTTC
D gene: TRBD1; J gene: TRBJ1-2; V gene: TRBV5-1; clone size: .; CDR3 protein: CASSPRDSYGYTF; CDR3 DNA: TGCGCCAGCAGCCCCCGGGACAGCTATGGCTACACCTTC
D gene: .; J gene: TRBJ1-1; V gene: TRBV9; clone size: .; CDR3 protein: CASSVYTGNTEAFF; CDR3 DNA: TGTGCCAGCAGCGTCTATACAGGGAACACTGAAGCTTTCTTT
D gene: TRBD2; J gene: TRBJ2-7; V gene: TRBV6-4; clone size: .; CDR3 protein: CAIPVGDRGLAGDYEQYF; CDR3 DNA: TGTGCCATACCCGTGGGGGACAGGGGACTAGCGGGAGACTACGAGCAGTACTTC
D gene: TRBD1; J gene: TRBJ1-6; V gene: TRBV27; clone size: .; CDR3 protein: CASSSGQGTYNSPLHF; CDR3 DNA: TGTGCCAGCAGTTCAGGACAGGGGACATATAATTCACCCCTCCACTTT
D gene: TRBD1; J gene: TRBJ2-3; V gene: TRBV5-6; clone size: .; CDR3 protein: CASSLAGGQGTDTQYF; CDR3 DNA: TGTGCCAGCAGCTTGGCCGGGGGACAGGGCACAGATACGCAGTATTTT
D gene: TRBD2; J gene: TRBJ2-3; V gene: TRBV7-8; clone size: .; CDR3 protein: CASSSWTSGGIDTQYF; CDR3 DNA: TGTGCCAGCAGCTCTTGGACTAGCGGGGGCATCGATACGCAGTATTTT
D gene: .; J gene: TRBJ1-2; V gene: TRBV2; clone size: once; CDR3 protein: CASSPNSRDLIANYGYTF; CDR3 DNA: TGTGCCAGCAGCCCTAATTCCCGGGACTTGATAGCTAACTATGGCTACACCTTC
D gene: .; J gene: TRBJ2-7; V gene: TRBV7-6; clone size: .; CDR3 protein: CASSLLQRDGSYEQYF; CDR3 DNA: TGTGCCAGCAGCTTACTCCAACGGGACGGATCCTACGAGCAGTACTTC
D gene: .; J gene: TRBJ1-2; V gene: TRBV18; clone size: .; CDR3 protein: CASSSQVSAGYTF; CDR3 DNA: TGTGCCAGCTCCTCCCAAGTCTCGGCTGGCTACACCTTC
D gene: TRBD2; J gene: TRBJ2-7; V gene: TRBV7-8; clone size: .; CDR3 protein: CASSLALSSGGPVYEQYF; CDR3 DNA: TGTGCCAGCAGCTTAGCGCTTAGTAGCGGGGGACCTGTCTACGAGCAGTACTTC
D gene: .; J gene: TRBJ2-7; V gene: TRBV6-6; clone size: .; CDR3 protein: CASSDTGPPVNEQYF; CDR3 DNA: TGTGCCAGCAGTGATACGGGACCCCCGGTTAACGAGCAGTACTTC
D gene: .; J gene: TRBJ1-1; V gene: TRBV5-1; clone size: .; CDR3 protein: CASRQTLGNTEAFF; CDR3 DNA: TGCGCCAGCAGGCAAACCCTTGGGAACACTGAAGCTTTCTTT
D gene: .; J gene: TRBJ1-2; V gene: TRBV5-1; clone size: .; CDR3 protein: CASSLEGTNYGYTF; CDR3 DNA: TGCGCCAGCAGCTTGGAGGGTACCAACTATGGCTACACCTTC
D gene: .; J gene: TRBJ1-1; V gene: TRBV5-1; clone size: .; CDR3 protein: CASSLAPPNTEAFF; CDR3 DNA: TGCGCCAGCAGTCTTGCCCCACCGAACACTGAAGCTTTCTTT
D gene: .; J gene: TRBJ2-2; V gene: TRBV10-3; clone size: .; CDR3 protein: CAIGGANTGELFF; CDR3 DNA: TGTGCCATTGGAGGGGCGAACACCGGGGAGCTGTTTTTT
D gene: .; J gene: TRBJ2-7; V gene: TRBV15; clone size: .; CDR3 protein: CATSRGTFYEQYF; CDR3 DNA: TGTGCCACCAGCAGAGGGACTTTTTACGAGCAGTACTTC
D gene: .; J gene: TRBJ2-1; V gene: TRBV7-8; clone size: .; CDR3 protein: CASSSGLSLTSYNEQFF; CDR3 DNA: TGTGCCAGCAGCTCGGGCCTATCTTTAACCTCCTACAATGAGCAGTTCTTC
D gene: .; J gene: TRBJ2-1; V gene: TRBV7-8; clone size: once; CDR3 protein: CASNEQGRGNEQFF; CDR3 DNA: TGTGCCAGCAACGAACAGGGGAGGGGCAATGAGCAGTTCTTC
D gene: .; J gene: TRBJ2-1; V gene: TRBV15; clone size: .; CDR3 protein: CATSRTIDSHNEQFF; CDR3 DNA: TGTGCCACCAGCAGAACTATAGACAGCCACAATGAGCAGTTCTTC
D gene: .; J gene: TRBJ2-5; V gene: TRBV7-6; clone size: .; CDR3 protein: CASSLAYRETQYF; CDR3 DNA: TGTGCCAGCAGCTTAGCCTACCGAGAGACCCAGTACTTC
D gene: .; J gene: TRBJ1-3; V gene: TRBV30; clone size: .; CDR3 protein: CAWSLWTDGNTIYF; CDR3 DNA: TGTGCCTGGAGTCTGTGGACGGATGGAAACACCATATATTTT
D gene: TRBD1; J gene: TRBJ2-1; V gene: TRBV5-8; clone size: .; CDR3 protein: CASSSTGGTYNEQFF; CDR3 DNA: TGTGCCAGCAGCTCCACAGGGGGCACCTACAATGAGCAGTTCTTC
D gene: TRBD2; J gene: TRBJ2-7; V gene: TRBV5-3; clone size: .; CDR3 protein: CARRPGTSGAYEQYF; CDR3 DNA: TGTGCCAGAAGGCCCGGGACTAGCGGTGCCTACGAGCAGTACTTC
D gene: TRBD1; J gene: TRBJ2-3; V gene: TRBV6-5; clone size: .; CDR3 protein: CASSYGTVGDTQYF; CDR3 DNA: TGTGCCAGCAGTTACGGGACAGTCGGCGATACGCAGTATTTT
D gene: .; J gene: TRBJ2-3; V gene: TRBV25-1; clone size: .; CDR3 protein: CASSGVGTDTQYF; CDR3 DNA: TGTGCCAGCAGTGGGGTGGGCACAGATACGCAGTATTTT
D gene: .; J gene: TRBJ1-1; V gene: TRBV7-9; clone size: .; CDR3 protein: CASSLGGVNTEAFF; CDR3 DNA: TGTGCCAGCAGCTTAGGGGGGGTGAACACTGAAGCTTTCTTT
D gene: TRBD1; J gene: TRBJ1-4; V gene: TRBV6-5; clone size: .; CDR3 protein: CASSYTGAQEKLFF; CDR3 DNA: TGTGCCAGCAGTTACACAGGGGCCCAGGAAAAACTGTTTTTT
D gene: TRBD1; J gene: TRBJ2-7; V gene: TRBV7-6; clone size: once; CDR3 protein: CASSHLCKRFTGDPYEQYF; CDR3 DNA: TGTGCCAGCAGCCATTTATGTAAAAGGTTCACAGGGGATCCCTACGAGCAGTACTTC
D gene: .; J gene: TRBJ1-1; V gene: TRBV2; clone size: .; CDR3 protein: CASSARGRGEAFF; CDR3 DNA: TGTGCCAGCAGCGCCCGGGGCAGAGGTGAAGCTTTCTTT